The 31 T cell receptor beta chains below were found in one sample sequenced in a study of PD-L1 blockade in urothelial cancer. Noted time point: pretreatment peripheral blood. Clones were read by immunoSEQ multiplex PCR, and TCRdb kept only the in-frame ones, dropping some. Of 98,000 or so clones in the sample, around 91% are singletons; the top ten hold under 2%. The specimen was PBMCs, collected around atezolizumab (anti-PD-L1) treatment. The receptors here all came from a man aged 55 to 69 with urothelial cancer.

This rearrangement joins TRBV21-1 to TRBJ1-5; TRBD1 was called by the table and not checked on the DNA. TRBV21-1 is marked as a pseudogene. The CDR3 length is 14 residues. The CDR3 loop is CASSPRQMNQPQHF. CDR3 nucleotides: TGTGCCAGCAGCCCCCGACAGATGAATCAGCCCCAGCATTTT.

The chain joins TRBV4-3 to TRBJ1-1, with D maybe TRBD1 (5 bases). The V gene lost 3 bases and the J gene lost 3 bases, with 20 bases spanning the gap. CDR3 length: 17 residues. Germline CDR1 is LGHNA and CDR2 is YSLEER. CDR3 in amino acids: CASSHLGGTGGYTEAFF. CDR3 bases: TGCGCCAGCAGCCATCTAGGAGGGACCGGAGGGTACACTGAAGCTTTCTTT.

The chain employs TRBV30 and TRBJ2-3, with TRBD2 identical over 7 bases. V lost 3 bases to trimming and J lost 4 bases; unmatched junction nucleotides: 10. The CDR3 length is 15 residues. Germline V gives CDR1 GTSNPN, CDR2 SVGIG (reference sequence). CDR3 bases: TGTGCCTGGAGGGGGGGGTCGTCAGACTCAGATACGCAGTATTTT. It translates to CAWRGGSSDSDTQYF.

J is TRBJ1-1 and V is TRBV4-3; D remains ambiguous. This CDR3 region has 15 residues. V lost 0 bases and J lost 0, with 8 bases in between. Germline-derived CDR1 and CDR2 are LGHNA and YSLEER. The CDR3 DNA sequence: TGCGCCAGCAGCCAAGACGAAAGAGTGAACACTGAAGCTTTCTTT. It codes for CASSQDERVNTEAFF.

The gene calls are TRBV4-3 and TRBJ2-5; D gene ambiguous. Trimming took off 2 bases at V and 4 bases at J, with 14 bases between the two ends. CDR3 length equals 15 residues. Looked up from germline, CDR1 is LGHNA and CDR2 is YSLEER. Written as DNA, the CDR3 is TGCGCCAGCAGCCAAAGATTCGGGTCGGGAGAGACCCAGTACTTC. Translating gives CASSQRFGSGETQYF.

This sequence joins TRBV7-2 and TRBJ2-7; the match to TRBD2 covers 10 bases. This CDR3 is 15 amino acids long. The germline gives CDR1 SGHTA, CDR2 FQGNSA. Trimming at V came to 7 bases and at J to 3 bases, leaving 9 bases not matched to a gene. This CDR3 is CASTIGTSDIYEQYF. The CDR3 DNA reads TGTGCCAGCACCATCGGGACTAGCGATATCTACGAGCAGTACTTC.

The DNA for the CDR3 is TGTGCCAGTAACCTAGGGGGCCCTAATGAAAAACTGTTTTTT. It is translated as CASNLGGPNEKLFF. The chain carries TRBV19 and TRBJ1-4, with 7 bases lining up with TRBD1. V shed 7 bases, J shed 3 bases, and the junction held 5 bases outside the gene matches. Germline V gives CDR1 LNHDA, CDR2 SQIVND (reference sequence). This CDR3 has 14 residues. Filled out from reference TRBV19 and TRBJ1-4, the complete variable domain reads DGGITQSPKYLFRKEGQNVTLSCEQNLNHDAMYWYRQDPGQGLRLIYYSQIVNDFQKGDIAEGYSVSREKKESFPLTVTSAQKNPTAFYLCASNLGGPNEKLFFGSGTQLSVL.

This clone turned up a few times. The chain uses TRBV19 and TRBJ2-7; 11 nucleotides line up with TRBD1. The junction had 10 bases not matched to a gene; V was cut back by 8 bases and J by 4 bases. The CDR3 totals 15 residues. CDR1 and CDR2 (germline): LNHDA, SQIVND (reference sequence). The CDR3 region has the DNA TGTGCCAGTTCGCCTTATGGGACAGGGGGGTACGAGCAGTACTTC. Encoded protein: CASSPYGTGGYEQYF.

The V call is TRBV19, the J call TRBJ2-3; D is possibly TRBD2 (7 bases). Germline V lookup: CDR1 LNHDA, CDR2 SQIVND (reference sequence). The CDR3 loop spans 15 amino acids. Between the trimmed V and J ends, which lost 5 bases and 1 base, there was a span of 13 bases. CDR3 loop: CASSFPGGRTDTQYF. The CDR3 coding sequence is TGTGCCAGTAGTTTCCCGGGGGGCCGCACAGATACGCAGTATTTT.

The CDR3 spells CASSPPAGVSDTQYF. The CDR3, as DNA: TGTGCCAGCAGCCCCCCGGCGGGGGTTTCAGATACGCAGTATTTT. This chain joins TRBV5-4 and TRBJ2-3; 7 bases are shared with TRBD2. V was pared by 4 bases and J by 4 bases, with 9 bases of the junction left unmatched. Germline V CDR1 and CDR2: SGHNT, YYREEE (reference sequence). The CDR3 consists of 15 residues.

This rearrangement joins TRBV27 to TRBJ2-7, with 7 bases that match TRBD1. CDR3 length equals 15 residues. After removal of 4 bases from V and 4 bases from J, the junction contained 10 bases not matched to a gene. Germline CDR1 is MNHEY and CDR2 is SMNVEV (reference sequence). For the CDR3, the DNA is TGTGCCAGCAGTTCCCTGACTAAACAGGGGTACGAGCAGTACTTC. Translation: CASSSLTKQGYEQYF.

The chain couples TRBV13 to TRBJ2-3; TRBD2 matches 15 bases. Trimming cost V 5 bases and J 3 bases; bases outside gene matches: 9. In germline, CDR1 is PRHDT, CDR2 FYEKMQ (reference sequence). The CDR3 has 18 residues. The CDR3 is CASSRTGLAGGKTDTQYF. The CDR3 DNA reads TGTGCCAGCAGCCGCACCGGACTAGCGGGGGGGAAAACAGATACGCAGTATTTT.

This chain joins TRBV10-2 and TRBJ2-2; 8 nucleotides agree with TRBD2. Germline CDR1 is WSHSY and CDR2 is SAAADI. The J segment lost 0 bases and the V segment lost 3 bases, leaving 3 bases of the junction unmatched. This CDR3 is built from 16 residues. Here the CDR3 DNA reads TGCGCCAGCAGTGATACTAGCGGAGCGAACACCGGGGAGCTGTTTTTT. Protein sequence: CASSDTSGANTGELFF.

This sequence joins TRBV2 and TRBJ1-4; TRBD1 might be the D (5 bases). The CDR3 contains 14 residues. The germline V and J ends were trimmed by 7 bases and 3 bases, with 12 bases remaining between them. Germline V lookup: CDR1 SNHLY, CDR2 FYNNEI. CDR3 bases: TGTGCCAGCAAAAGGGGTACAGCTAATGAAAAACTGTTTTTT. It codes for CASKRGTANEKLFF.

This clone was detected only once. This rearrangement joins TRBV30 to TRBJ2-7, with D perhaps matching TRBD1 (5 bases). From germline, CDR1 is GTSNPN and CDR2 SVGIG (reference sequence). Deletions cut 3 bases from V and 1 base from J, with 10 bases between. The CDR3 is made up of 13 amino acids. CDR3 DNA: TGTGCCTGGAGAGTGACAGCATCCTACGAGCAGTACTTC. It yields the protein CAWRVTASYEQYF.

The V gene is TRBV14, the J gene TRBJ2-1; TRBD2 matches at 9 bases. J was trimmed by 8 bases and V by 1 base; bases with no gene match: 9. CDR3 size: 16 residues. From germline, CDR1 is SGHDN and CDR2 FVKESK. CDR3 amino acids: CASSQVFPGLAHEQFF. The DNA for the CDR3 is TGTGCCAGCAGCCAAGTTTTTCCGGGACTAGCCCATGAGCAGTTCTTC.

This clone was counted ten times or more. The chain employs TRBV4-1 and TRBJ1-1; maybe TRBD1 (5 bases). V was pared by 5 bases and J by 8 bases, with 12 bases between. The CDR3 has 12 amino acids. The germline gives CDR1 MGHRA, CDR2 YSYEKL. The CDR3 bases are TGCGCCAGCAGCACCGGGGCGGGAGAAGCTTTCTTT. Translated, it gives CASSTGAGEAFF.

For this clone: Additional DNA sequences in this sample encode the identical CDR3. The genes are TRBV5-1 and TRBJ2-3; perhaps TRBD1 as D (5 bases). The germline V and J ends were trimmed by 2 bases and 1 base, with 5 bases remaining between them. The CDR3 consists of 13 residues. CDR1 and CDR2 (germline): SGHRS, YFSETQ. The chain's CDR3 is CASSLGGTDTQYF. CDR3 nucleotides: TGCGCCAGCAGCTTAGGGGGCACAGATACGCAGTATTTT.

This sequence joins TRBV7-8 and TRBJ2-5; D may be TRBD2 (5 bases). Deletions cut 5 bases from V and 0 bases from J, with 7 bases between. CDR3 length: 13 residues. Looked up from germline, CDR1 is SGHVS and CDR2 is FQNEAQ. The DNA of the CDR3 is TGTGCCAGCAGCGGGAGTAACCAAGAGACCCAGTACTTC. Translation: CASSGSNQETQYF.

The chain is built from TRBV5-4 and TRBJ2-7; D gene uncertain. Germline assignment: CDR1 SGHNT and CDR2 YYREEE (reference sequence). The CDR3 consists of 14 residues. V was cut by 4 bases and J by 0 bases, with 11 bases left in between. CDR3 in amino acids: CASSQVAISYEQYF. Written as DNA, the CDR3 is TGTGCCAGCAGCCAAGTTGCGATCTCCTACGAGCAGTACTTC.

V and J are TRBV7-3 and TRBJ2-5; a weak D match, TRBD2 (5 bases). The CDR3 loop spans 13 amino acids. Germline CDR1 SGHTA, CDR2 FQGTGA. V dropped 5 bases and J dropped 1 base, with 8 bases sitting between them. In DNA, the CDR3 is TGTGCCAGCAGCCGAGGGCGCCAAGAGACCCAGTACTTC. Translation gives CASSRGRQETQYF.

The V and J genes are TRBV18 and TRBJ2-5, with 11 bases identical to TRBD1. CDR1 is KGHSH and CDR2 is LQKENI in the germline V gene. This CDR3 contains 15 residues. Germline trimming cut 2 bases from V and 5 bases from J; bases unmatched to any gene: 4. The CDR3 DNA is TGTGCCAGCTCACCAGGGACAGGGGGGAAGGAGACCCAGTACTTC. Protein product: CASSPGTGGKETQYF.

This chain joins TRBV4-3 and TRBJ2-7; TRBD1 might be the D (6 bases). The CDR3 is made up of 16 amino acids. The V and J ends lost 4 bases and 0 bases respectively, with 16 bases between them. The V gene's germline CDR1 is LGHNA and CDR2 YSLEER. Here the CDR3 reads CASSPFIGQSSYEQYF. The CDR3 DNA reads TGCGCCAGCAGCCCCTTTATTGGACAGAGCTCCTACGAGCAGTACTTC.

The chain employs TRBV18 and TRBJ2-4; 9 bases agree with TRBD1. V trimming: 6 bases; J trimming: 6 bases; junction bases outside the gene matches: 3. Germline loops: CDR1 KGHSH, CDR2 LQKENI. This CDR3 has 13 amino acids. In DNA form, the CDR3 reads TGTGCCAGCTCGCGGACAGGGGCAAACATTCAGTACTTC. Encoded protein: CASSRTGANIQYF.

This clone appeared a single time. One junction end does not reproduce the germline sequence, and a read error may be involved. The chain combines TRBV7-2 with TRBJ2-5, with a possible D match to TRBD1 (5 bases). The germline V gene has CDR1 SGHTA and CDR2 FQGNSA. CDR3 length equals 13 residues. CDR3 sequence reads: CASSLEPLRVYHF. The CDR3 nucleotides read TGTGCCAGCAGCTTAGAGCCCCTCAGGGTCTATCACTTC.

The chain couples TRBV19 to TRBJ1-5; tentatively, D is TRBD1 (6 bases). The CDR3 has 16 residues. Germline V gene sequence: CDR1 LNHDA, CDR2 SQIVND (reference sequence). V gave up 4 bases and J gave up 3 bases, with 16 bases separating them. CDR3 sequence (DNA): TGTGCCAGTAGTACGGTTGGACAGATAATCAATCAGCCCCAGCATTTT. It codes for CASSTVGQIINQPQHF. Full variable domain (remainder filled in from reference TRBV19 and TRBJ1-5): DGGITQSPKYLFRKEGQNVTLSCEQNLNHDAMYWYRQDPGQGLRLIYYSQIVNDFQKGDIAEGYSVSREKKESFPLTVTSAQKNPTAFYLCASSTVGQIINQPQHFGDGTRLSIL.

The CDR3 here is CASSRGLAGDEQFF. CDR3 coding DNA: TGCGCCAGCAGTAGGGGACTAGCTGGCGATGAGCAGTTCTTC. The rearrangement links TRBV10-1 to TRBJ2-1; 9 bases match TRBD2. Trimming removed 5 bases from V and 8 bases from J; junction bases left unmatched: 7. Germline V lookup: CDR1 WNHNN, CDR2 SYGVQD (reference sequence). This CDR3 has 14 residues.

The chain combines TRBV5-1 with TRBJ2-1, with D possibly being TRBD2 (5 bases). The CDR3 length is 15 residues. Germline loops: CDR1 SGHRS, CDR2 YFSETQ. Trimming shortened V by 0 bases and J by 4 bases, and 11 bases separated the two germline ends. This CDR3 reads CASSLGTEGYNEQFF. CDR3 DNA: TGCGCCAGCAGCTTGGGAACCGAGGGTTACAATGAGCAGTTCTTC.

The chain couples TRBV28 to TRBJ1-2; TRBD1 might be the D (6 bases). V lost 1 base and J 1 base, leaving 22 bases between the germline ends. The CDR3 has 19 residues. The V gene's germline CDR1 is MDHEN and CDR2 SYDVKM. CDR3 sequence (DNA): TGTGCCAGCAGTTTATCTGGGGGAAGACCGGACAGCTATAACTATGGCTACACCTTC. Translating gives CASSLSGGRPDSYNYGYTF.

This clone was seen only once. The chain recombines TRBV30 with TRBJ2-3; D remains unclear. The CDR3 has 11 amino acids. Germline CDR1 reads GTSNPN; CDR2 reads SVGIG (reference sequence). V lost 2 bases to trimming and J lost 6 bases, with 6 bases between them. The CDR3 coding sequence is TGTGCCTGGAGTTACGGGGATACGCAGTATTTT. Its protein product is CAWSYGDTQYF.

This chain links TRBV5-5 with TRBJ2-5, with TRBD1 identical over 7 bases. V shed 2 bases and J 7 bases; nucleotides not matched to a gene: 5. CDR3 length: 13 amino acids. Germline loops: CDR1 SGHKS, CDR2 YYEKEE (reference sequence). CDR3 nucleotides: TGTGCCAGCAGCTTAGGGGGCTTGGCGACCCAGTACTTC. Amino acid sequence: CASSLGGLATQYF.